The sequence of this T cell receptor (beta chain) was determined in a study of T cells in Graves' hyperthyroidism and ophthalmopathy. The CDR3 runs 17 residues. V dropped 6 bases and J dropped 7 bases, with 27 bases sitting between them. Per the germline V gene, CDR1 is MNHEY and CDR2 is SVGEGT. TCR beta CDR3 region amplification was performed from RNA transcripts. During a first-round RT-PCR of the TCR CDR3, the HTBI primer set was used. MiXCR, run by TCRdb on the multiplex PCR reads, gives a single entry per CDR3 protein. The table shows about 560,000 distinct CDR3 sequences, with over 15% occurring only once.

Sequenced: blood. The TCR comes from a woman aged 18-29 years with Graves' hyperthyroidism. The V call is TRBV6-2 or TRBV6-3, the J call TRBJ1-2; D is possibly TRBD1 (5 bases). The chain's CDR3 is CASSSALPGRGVAGYTF. In nucleotides, the CDR3 is TGTGCCAGCAGCTCAGCACTTCCGGGACGGGGGGTGGCTGGCTACACCTTC.